A selection of T cell receptor beta chains follows, all from one sample in a study of cytomegalovirus exposure and HLA in healthy donors. Here immunoSEQ multiplex PCR was the method, and the copy in TCRdb shows in-frame clones only, minus some. Here the sample spans about 150,000 clones, 79% being singletons. Sequencing input: PBMCs. Every receptor here comes from a man aged 45-65 years in good health and CMV-seropositive. Each CDR3 is given with its conserved first and last residue. The D gene is left open where the match is weak. Some rows mark clone size as missing; the rest say once, few, many or name a class of expanded clone.

j_gene: TRBJ1-4
d_gene: NA
v_gene: TRBV5-1
abundance: NA
CDR3nt: TGCGCCAGCAGCTTGGGGCAGGGTAATGAAAAACTGTTTTTT
CDR3aa: CASSLGQGNEKLFF

j_gene: TRBJ2-2
d_gene: TRBD1
v_gene: TRBV30
abundance: NA
CDR3nt: TGTGCCTGGAGTGCCCTGGGGCAGGGGGCTGGCGGGGAGCTGTTTTTT
CDR3aa: CAWSALGQGAGGELFF

j_gene: TRBJ1-5
d_gene: NA
v_gene: TRBV5-6
abundance: NA
CDR3nt: TGTGCCAGCAGCTTGGGACTTCAGCCCCAGCATTTT
CDR3aa: CASSLGLQPQHF

j_gene: TRBJ2-7
d_gene: TRBD2
v_gene: TRBV5-4
abundance: NA
CDR3nt: TGTGCCAGCAGCTTGGGGACTAGCGGCTTCTACGAGCAGTACTTC
CDR3aa: CASSLGTSGFYEQYF

j_gene: TRBJ1-2
d_gene: TRBD1
v_gene: TRBV2
abundance: NA
CDR3nt: TGTGCCAGCAGTCCCGACAGGGGGCCCTATGGCTACACCTTC
CDR3aa: CASSPDRGPYGYTF

j_gene: TRBJ2-1
d_gene: NA
v_gene: TRBV19
abundance: few
CDR3nt: TGTGCCAGTAGTACCCGATCAGAGGGCTACAATGAGCAGTTCTTC
CDR3aa: CASSTRSEGYNEQFF

j_gene: TRBJ2-1
d_gene: TRBD2
v_gene: TRBV7-6
abundance: NA
CDR3nt: TGTGCCAGCAGCCTAGACGTTAGGGGGACTAGCGGGTCCAGTGAGCAGTTCTTC
CDR3aa: CASSLDVRGTSGSSEQFF

j_gene: TRBJ2-7
d_gene: NA
v_gene: TRBV10-3
abundance: NA
CDR3nt: TGTGCCATCAGCCCCAACCGGGACACCTCCTACGAGCAGTACTTC
CDR3aa: CAISPNRDTSYEQYF

j_gene: TRBJ1-4
d_gene: NA
v_gene: TRBV20-1
abundance: NA
CDR3nt: TGCAGTGCTGGGCCCTCCGGGGAACTGTTTTTT
CDR3aa: CSAGPSGELFF

j_gene: TRBJ2-2
d_gene: TRBD1
v_gene: TRBV11-2
abundance: NA
CDR3nt: TGTGCCAGCAGCTTAGGTGGGACAGCCACCGGGGAGCTGTTTTTT
CDR3aa: CASSLGGTATGELFF

j_gene: TRBJ2-1
d_gene: TRBD1
v_gene: TRBV5-1
abundance: NA
CDR3nt: TGCGCCAGCAGCTTCAGGGACAGCAATGAGCAGTTCTTC
CDR3aa: CASSFRDSNEQFF

j_gene: TRBJ2-7
d_gene: TRBD1
v_gene: TRBV28
abundance: NA
CDR3nt: TGTGCCAGCTTCCCCGACAGGGCCCCCTACGAGCAGTACTTC
CDR3aa: CASFPDRAPYEQYF

j_gene: TRBJ1-2
d_gene: NA
v_gene: TRBV25-1
abundance: NA
CDR3nt: TGTGCCAGCGGAGGCAGGCCTTATGGCTACACCTTC
CDR3aa: CASGGRPYGYTF

j_gene: TRBJ1-2
d_gene: TRBD1
v_gene: TRBV2
abundance: NA
CDR3nt: TGTGCCAGCGGTTCCCCCCGGACAGGGGGCTATGGCTACACCTTC
CDR3aa: CASGSPRTGGYGYTF

j_gene: TRBJ2-5
d_gene: NA
v_gene: TRBV10-3
abundance: NA
CDR3nt: TGTGCCATCAGTGGAGAAGGGGGGGCCCTTAGGGAGACCCAGTACTTC
CDR3aa: CAISGEGGALRETQYF

j_gene: TRBJ1-1
d_gene: NA
v_gene: TRBV5-1
abundance: NA
CDR3nt: TGCGCCAGCAGCCCTGGGGGGTCAGAGAACACTGAAGCTTTCTTT
CDR3aa: CASSPGGSENTEAFF

j_gene: TRBJ2-7
d_gene: TRBD2
v_gene: TRBV29-1
abundance: NA
CDR3nt: TGCAGCGTGTCCCTACTAGCGGGATCCGAGCAGTGCTTC
CDR3aa: CSVSLLAGSEQCF

j_gene: TRBJ2-7
d_gene: TRBD1
v_gene: TRBV27
abundance: NA
CDR3nt: TGTGCCAGCAGTTTCGCGGACAGGGGGTACGAGCAGTACTTC
CDR3aa: CASSFADRGYEQYF

j_gene: TRBJ2-3
d_gene: NA
v_gene: TRBV10-3
abundance: NA
CDR3nt: TGTGCCAGCAGTGGCACAGGGTTTCGCACAGATACGCAGTATTTT
CDR3aa: CASSGTGFRTDTQYF

j_gene: TRBJ2-7
d_gene: TRBD1
v_gene: TRBV19
abundance: NA
CDR3nt: TGTGCCAGTAGTATAGGGGGGACAGGCTACGAGCAGTACTTC
CDR3aa: CASSIGGTGYEQYF

j_gene: TRBJ2-3
d_gene: TRBD1
v_gene: TRBV2
abundance: NA
CDR3nt: TGTGCCAGCAGCCCTAGACAGGGGGTCGGCACAGATACGCAGTATTTT
CDR3aa: CASSPRQGVGTDTQYF

j_gene: TRBJ2-4
d_gene: NA
v_gene: TRBV30
abundance: NA
CDR3nt: TGTGCCTGGGCCAATGACTTAGCCAAAAACATTCAGTACTTC
CDR3aa: CAWANDLAKNIQYF

j_gene: TRBJ1-3
d_gene: NA
v_gene: TRBV9
abundance: NA
CDR3nt: TGTGCCAGCAGCGTAGGAAGGGGCTCTGGAAACACCATATATTTT
CDR3aa: CASSVGRGSGNTIYF

j_gene: TRBJ1-1
d_gene: NA
v_gene: TRBV7-9
abundance: NA
CDR3nt: TGTGCCAGCAGCTTAGGAGTACTGGCGGGAGCTTTCTTT
CDR3aa: CASSLGVLAGAFF

j_gene: TRBJ2-5
d_gene: NA
v_gene: TRBV5-1
abundance: NA
CDR3nt: TGCGCCAGCCGCAAGGGGGGCGGGAGTGGCGAGACCCAGTACTTC
CDR3aa: CASRKGGGSGETQYF

j_gene: TRBJ2-7
d_gene: TRBD1
v_gene: TRBV7-8
abundance: NA
CDR3nt: TGTGCCAGCAGCTTAGTGGGACAGGGGAACGCCTACGAGCAGTACTTC
CDR3aa: CASSLVGQGNAYEQYF

j_gene: TRBJ2-1
d_gene: NA
v_gene: TRBV7-9
abundance: NA
CDR3nt: TGTGCCAGCAGCTTAGCCCCGGGACTTGACAATGAGCAGTTCTTC
CDR3aa: CASSLAPGLDNEQFF

j_gene: TRBJ1-1
d_gene: NA
v_gene: TRBV7-9
abundance: NA
CDR3nt: TGTGCCAGCATCCCGGCACAGGTTAGGGCTGAAGCTTTCTTT
CDR3aa: CASIPAQVRAEAFF

j_gene: TRBJ2-7
d_gene: TRBD2
v_gene: TRBV29-1
abundance: NA
CDR3nt: TGCAGCGCGCGGGGGGGGAACCTATACGAGCAGTACTTC
CDR3aa: CSARGGNLYEQYF

j_gene: TRBJ1-5
d_gene: NA
v_gene: TRBV6-4
abundance: NA
CDR3nt: TGTGCCAGCAGTGCGGAGCCGAATCAGCCCCAGCATTTT
CDR3aa: CASSAEPNQPQHF

j_gene: TRBJ1-6
d_gene: NA
v_gene: TRBV2
abundance: NA
CDR3nt: TGTGCCAGCAGTGAAAATTCGGGGTTGGTTTTTTCACCCCTCCACTTT
CDR3aa: CASSENSGLVFSPLHF

j_gene: TRBJ2-2
d_gene: TRBD2
v_gene: TRBV7-3
abundance: NA
CDR3nt: TGTGCCAGCAGCAGACTAGCCGCTGGGACCGGGGAGCTGTTTTTT
CDR3aa: CASSRLAAGTGELFF

j_gene: TRBJ2-1
d_gene: TRBD2
v_gene: TRBV7-9
abundance: NA
CDR3nt: TGTGCCAGCAGCCCCGTAGCGGGAGCCATTGAGCAGTTCTTC
CDR3aa: CASSPVAGAIEQFF

j_gene: TRBJ2-7
d_gene: TRBD1
v_gene: TRBV29-1
abundance: NA
CDR3nt: TGCAGCGTTGCGGGGACAGGAATTTACGAGCAGTACTTC
CDR3aa: CSVAGTGIYEQYF

j_gene: TRBJ2-1
d_gene: TRBD1
v_gene: TRBV6-1
abundance: NA
CDR3nt: TGTGCCAGCACCAGAAAGGGGACAGGGGGCGATGAGCAGTTCTTC
CDR3aa: CASTRKGTGGDEQFF

j_gene: TRBJ1-3
d_gene: NA
v_gene: TRBV6-6
abundance: few
CDR3nt: TGTGCCAGCGCGTCTGGAAACACCATATATTTT
CDR3aa: CASASGNTIYF

j_gene: TRBJ2-1
d_gene: TRBD2
v_gene: TRBV19
abundance: NA
CDR3nt: TGTGCCAGTAGTGCCGCTAGCGGGAGGATGAATGAGCAGTTCTTC
CDR3aa: CASSAASGRMNEQFF

j_gene: TRBJ2-2
d_gene: TRBD2
v_gene: TRBV29-1
abundance: NA
CDR3nt: TGCAGCGTCGGGCCGGCGGGAGGAGGGGCCGGGGAGCTGTTTTTT
CDR3aa: CSVGPAGGGAGELFF

j_gene: TRBJ1-2
d_gene: TRBD1
v_gene: TRBV7-9
abundance: NA
CDR3nt: TGTGCCAGCAGCCCCGGACAGGCTTTCTATGGCTACACCTTC
CDR3aa: CASSPGQAFYGYTF

j_gene: TRBJ2-3
d_gene: NA
v_gene: TRBV7-2
abundance: few
CDR3nt: TGTGCCAGCAGCCCTCAGGCAATTTACCCGAGAGATACGCAGTATTTT
CDR3aa: CASSPQAIYPRDTQYF

j_gene: TRBJ1-5
d_gene: NA
v_gene: TRBV28
abundance: NA
CDR3nt: TGTGCCAGCAGTGTACGAGGTGGGGGGAAGGACAATCAGCCCCAGCATTTT
CDR3aa: CASSVRGGGKDNQPQHF

j_gene: TRBJ2-5
d_gene: TRBD1
v_gene: TRBV29-1
abundance: NA
CDR3nt: TGCAGCGTAGCCGGGACAGGGGGCGAAGAGACCCAGTACTTC
CDR3aa: CSVAGTGGEETQYF

j_gene: TRBJ1-4
d_gene: NA
v_gene: TRBV28
abundance: few
CDR3nt: TGTGCCAGCAGTTTTATAAGCGGGGGGAGTGAAAAACTGTTTTTT
CDR3aa: CASSFISGGSEKLFF

j_gene: TRBJ2-3
d_gene: NA
v_gene: TRBV6-6
abundance: NA
CDR3nt: TGTGCCAGCAGTTCCACCACAAACACAGATACGCAGTATTTT
CDR3aa: CASSSTTNTDTQYF

j_gene: TRBJ2-7
d_gene: NA
v_gene: TRBV7-2
abundance: NA
CDR3nt: TGTGCCAGCAGCCGAAACCCCGGGGAGCAGTACTTC
CDR3aa: CASSRNPGEQYF

j_gene: TRBJ1-1
d_gene: NA
v_gene: TRBV21-1
abundance: NA
CDR3nt: TGTGCCAGCAGCCACGGGACAGTATGCGGTGTGAACACTGAAGCTTTCTTT
CDR3aa: CASSHGTVCGVNTEAFF

j_gene: TRBJ2-3
d_gene: TRBD1
v_gene: TRBV11-2
abundance: NA
CDR3nt: TGTGCCAGCAGCTTCACCGGACAGGGTCCAAATACGCAGTATTTT
CDR3aa: CASSFTGQGPNTQYF

j_gene: TRBJ1-1
d_gene: TRBD1
v_gene: TRBV5-1
abundance: NA
CDR3nt: TGCGCCAGCAGCTTAGTACAGGGGGCGTGGACTGAAGCTTTCTTT
CDR3aa: CASSLVQGAWTEAFF

j_gene: TRBJ1-2
d_gene: NA
v_gene: TRBV28
abundance: NA
CDR3nt: TGTGCCAGCAGTTCCGTGACAGAAGTTTATGGCTACACCTTC
CDR3aa: CASSSVTEVYGYTF

j_gene: TRBJ2-1
d_gene: NA
v_gene: TRBV6-4
abundance: NA
CDR3nt: TGTGCCAGCAGTGACTCCCCTTCCGTCCAGGGCCCCCATCGTGGTAATGAGCAGTTCTTC
CDR3aa: CASSDSPSVQGPHRGNEQFF

j_gene: TRBJ1-5
d_gene: NA
v_gene: TRBV5-1
abundance: NA
CDR3nt: TGCGCCAGCAGCGAGGGCGGGCTACCTGGGCCCCAGCCCCAGCATTTT
CDR3aa: CASSEGGLPGPQPQHF

j_gene: TRBJ2-7
d_gene: TRBD2
v_gene: TRBV27
abundance: NA
CDR3nt: TGTGCCAGCAGGGGGGGGACTAGATACGAGCAGTACTTC
CDR3aa: CASRGGTRYEQYF

j_gene: TRBJ2-3
d_gene: TRBD2
v_gene: TRBV7-6
abundance: NA
CDR3nt: TGTGCCAGCAGTTTCGGACTAGTTGGAGATACGCAGTATTTT
CDR3aa: CASSFGLVGDTQYF

j_gene: TRBJ2-2
d_gene: TRBD2
v_gene: TRBV6-6
abundance: NA
CDR3nt: TGTGCCAGCAGAAGCGGGAGGGCCCCCGGGGAGCTGTTTTTT
CDR3aa: CASRSGRAPGELFF

j_gene: TRBJ2-2
d_gene: NA
v_gene: TRBV5-1
abundance: NA
CDR3nt: TGCGCCAGCAGCGTACAGGGTTCCGGGGAGCTGTTTTTT
CDR3aa: CASSVQGSGELFF

j_gene: TRBJ1-1
d_gene: NA
v_gene: TRBV7-8
abundance: few
CDR3nt: TGTGCCAGCAGCACTCGAAGGTCGGGGGGCAGGGTTAACACTGAAGCTTTCTTT
CDR3aa: CASSTRRSGGRVNTEAFF

j_gene: TRBJ2-7
d_gene: NA
v_gene: TRBV25-1
abundance: NA
CDR3nt: TGTGCCAGCAGTGAATCGGGACACCTCTCCTACGAGCAGTACTTC
CDR3aa: CASSESGHLSYEQYF

j_gene: TRBJ2-7
d_gene: TRBD1
v_gene: TRBV27
abundance: NA
CDR3nt: TGTGCCAGCAGCTCGGACAGGGACGAGCAGTACTTC
CDR3aa: CASSSDRDEQYF

j_gene: TRBJ2-5
d_gene: NA
v_gene: TRBV12-1
abundance: NA
CDR3nt: TGTGCCAGCAGCTTTTTAGGGAGGCAGACCCAGTACTTC
CDR3aa: CASSFLGRQTQYF